A single sample is the source of the 10 T cell receptor beta chains below, sequenced in a study of blood T cell repertoires in COVID-19. Profiling relied on immunoSEQ multiplex PCR, and the TCRdb table lists in-frame clones only, not all of them. Of around 290,000 clones listed, less than 90% are singletons. Source material: peripheral blood. The receptors were gathered from a woman aged 70 to 79 with COVID-19, enrolled during active disease.

V usage is TRBV6-2 or TRBV6-3 and J usage is TRBJ2-4; a possible D gene is TRBD1 (5 bases). The CDR3 is made up of 17 amino acids. Germline V lookup: CDR1 MNHEY, CDR2 SVGEGT. V was trimmed by 6 bases and J by 0 bases, leaving 18 bases between them. The CDR3 reads CASSPIRQTLAKNIQYF. DNA of the CDR3: TGTGCCAGCAGCCCCATCCGACAGACCCTAGCCAAAAACATTCAGTACTTC.

The chain joins TRBV29-1 to TRBJ1-1; 10 bases line up with TRBD1. CDR1 is SQVTM and CDR2 is ANQGSEA in the germline V gene. The CDR3 totals 12 residues. The ends lost 7 bases at V and 7 bases at J; junction bases unmatched: 6. The CDR3 nucleotides are TGCAGCGACTCCGGACAGGGGGATGAAGCTTTCTTT. Encoded protein: CSDSGQGDEAFF. Variable domain in full (rest from reference TRBV29-1 and TRBJ1-1): SAVISQKPSRDICQRGTSLTIQCQVDSQVTMMFWYRQQPGQSLTLIATANQGSEATYESGFVIDKFPISRPNLTFSTLTVSNMSPEDSSIYLCSDSGQGDEAFFGQGTRLTVV.

CDR3 sequence reads: CSASTGSSGNTIYF. As DNA, the CDR3 is TGCAGTGCTAGTACAGGGAGCTCTGGAAACACCATATATTTT. The rearrangement links TRBV20-1 to TRBJ1-3; possibly TRBD1 for D (6 bases). Germline V gene lookup returns CDR1 DFQATT and CDR2 SNEGSKA (reference sequence). There are 14 residues in the CDR3. V lost 3 bases and J lost 0, with 9 bases in between.

This rearrangement joins TRBV4-1 to TRBJ2-2; 11 positions match TRBD2. Germline CDR1 is MGHRA and CDR2 is YSYEKL. With V trimmed by 6 bases and J by 7 bases, 10 bases remained unmatched. This CDR3 has 16 amino acids. For the CDR3, the DNA is TGCGCCAGCAGGGAGACTAGCGGGGTCTTGATCGGGGAGCTGTTTTTT. As protein: CASRETSGVLIGELFF.

This chain joins TRBV28 and TRBJ1-2, with D perhaps matching TRBD1 (5 bases). With 6 bases removed from V and 0 bases from J, the gap between germline ends came to 5 bases. Germline lookup yields CDR1 MDHEN and CDR2 SYDVKM. This CDR3 has 12 residues. Here the CDR3 reads CASRTANYGYTF. The CDR3 region has the DNA TGTGCCAGCAGGACAGCTAACTATGGCTACACCTTC.

The table lists this clone with a count of one. V usage is TRBV12-5 and J usage is TRBJ2-1; maybe TRBD2 (5 bases). This CDR3 is built from 18 residues. In germline, CDR1 is LGHNT, CDR2 FRNRAP. V was clipped by 6 bases and J by 0 bases, with 21 bases between them. This chain's CDR3 is CASGPTRDGESSYNEQFF. DNA for the CDR3: TGTGCTAGTGGCCCTACTAGGGATGGGGAGAGCTCCTACAATGAGCAGTTCTTC.

V gene TRBV2 combines with J gene TRBJ2-2, with D tentatively TRBD2 (6 bases). CDR3 length equals 13 residues. Germline V CDR1 and CDR2: SNHLY, FYNNEI. Trimming stripped 7 bases from V and 4 bases from J, with 10 bases between. The CDR3 region has the DNA TGTGCCAGCATGGGGGGACCCACCGGGGAGCTGTTTTTT. Protein sequence: CASMGGPTGELFF.

The J gene is TRBJ2-5, the V gene TRBV6-5; a weak D match, TRBD1 (6 bases). Between the trimmed V and J ends, which lost 10 bases and 4 bases, there was a span of 16 bases. CDR1 is MNHEY, CDR2 SVGAGI, per germline. CDR3 size: 13 residues. The CDR3 protein is CATCVGAAETQYF. CDR3 nucleotide sequence: TGTGCCACGTGCGTGGGGGCGGCAGAGACCCAGTACTTC.

The chain carries TRBV7-9 and TRBJ2-7, with D possibly being TRBD1 (5 bases). The CDR3 totals 14 residues. CDR1 and CDR2 (germline): SEHNR, FQNEAQ (reference sequence). The ends were cut back, 6 bases at V and 1 base at J, with 13 bases in the middle. Here the CDR3 reads CASRSQGISYEQYF. The CDR3 bases are TGTGCCAGCAGGTCGCAGGGTATTTCCTACGAGCAGTACTTC.

The rearrangement links TRBV2 to TRBJ2-3; 10 bases are a match to TRBD2. The J segment lost 6 bases and the V segment lost 6 bases, leaving 3 bases of the junction unmatched. CDR3 length: 13 residues. Germline lookup yields CDR1 SNHLY and CDR2 FYNNEI. CDR3 sequence: CASRERGGDTQYF. The CDR3, as DNA: TGTGCCAGCAGGGAGCGGGGGGGCGATACGCAGTATTTT.